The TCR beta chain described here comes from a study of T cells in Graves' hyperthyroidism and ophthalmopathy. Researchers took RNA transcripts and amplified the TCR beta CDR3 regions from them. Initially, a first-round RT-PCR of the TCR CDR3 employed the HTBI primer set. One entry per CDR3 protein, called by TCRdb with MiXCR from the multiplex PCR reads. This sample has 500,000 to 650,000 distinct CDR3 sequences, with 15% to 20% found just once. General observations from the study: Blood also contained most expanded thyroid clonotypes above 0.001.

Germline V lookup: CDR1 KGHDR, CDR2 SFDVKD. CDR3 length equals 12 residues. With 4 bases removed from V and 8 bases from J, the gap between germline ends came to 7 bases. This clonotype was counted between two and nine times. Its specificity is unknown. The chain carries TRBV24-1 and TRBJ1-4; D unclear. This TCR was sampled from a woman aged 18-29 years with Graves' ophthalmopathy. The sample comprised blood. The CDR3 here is CATSDPGEKLFF. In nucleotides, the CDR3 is TGTGCCACCAGTGACCCCGGAGAAAAACTGTTTTTT.